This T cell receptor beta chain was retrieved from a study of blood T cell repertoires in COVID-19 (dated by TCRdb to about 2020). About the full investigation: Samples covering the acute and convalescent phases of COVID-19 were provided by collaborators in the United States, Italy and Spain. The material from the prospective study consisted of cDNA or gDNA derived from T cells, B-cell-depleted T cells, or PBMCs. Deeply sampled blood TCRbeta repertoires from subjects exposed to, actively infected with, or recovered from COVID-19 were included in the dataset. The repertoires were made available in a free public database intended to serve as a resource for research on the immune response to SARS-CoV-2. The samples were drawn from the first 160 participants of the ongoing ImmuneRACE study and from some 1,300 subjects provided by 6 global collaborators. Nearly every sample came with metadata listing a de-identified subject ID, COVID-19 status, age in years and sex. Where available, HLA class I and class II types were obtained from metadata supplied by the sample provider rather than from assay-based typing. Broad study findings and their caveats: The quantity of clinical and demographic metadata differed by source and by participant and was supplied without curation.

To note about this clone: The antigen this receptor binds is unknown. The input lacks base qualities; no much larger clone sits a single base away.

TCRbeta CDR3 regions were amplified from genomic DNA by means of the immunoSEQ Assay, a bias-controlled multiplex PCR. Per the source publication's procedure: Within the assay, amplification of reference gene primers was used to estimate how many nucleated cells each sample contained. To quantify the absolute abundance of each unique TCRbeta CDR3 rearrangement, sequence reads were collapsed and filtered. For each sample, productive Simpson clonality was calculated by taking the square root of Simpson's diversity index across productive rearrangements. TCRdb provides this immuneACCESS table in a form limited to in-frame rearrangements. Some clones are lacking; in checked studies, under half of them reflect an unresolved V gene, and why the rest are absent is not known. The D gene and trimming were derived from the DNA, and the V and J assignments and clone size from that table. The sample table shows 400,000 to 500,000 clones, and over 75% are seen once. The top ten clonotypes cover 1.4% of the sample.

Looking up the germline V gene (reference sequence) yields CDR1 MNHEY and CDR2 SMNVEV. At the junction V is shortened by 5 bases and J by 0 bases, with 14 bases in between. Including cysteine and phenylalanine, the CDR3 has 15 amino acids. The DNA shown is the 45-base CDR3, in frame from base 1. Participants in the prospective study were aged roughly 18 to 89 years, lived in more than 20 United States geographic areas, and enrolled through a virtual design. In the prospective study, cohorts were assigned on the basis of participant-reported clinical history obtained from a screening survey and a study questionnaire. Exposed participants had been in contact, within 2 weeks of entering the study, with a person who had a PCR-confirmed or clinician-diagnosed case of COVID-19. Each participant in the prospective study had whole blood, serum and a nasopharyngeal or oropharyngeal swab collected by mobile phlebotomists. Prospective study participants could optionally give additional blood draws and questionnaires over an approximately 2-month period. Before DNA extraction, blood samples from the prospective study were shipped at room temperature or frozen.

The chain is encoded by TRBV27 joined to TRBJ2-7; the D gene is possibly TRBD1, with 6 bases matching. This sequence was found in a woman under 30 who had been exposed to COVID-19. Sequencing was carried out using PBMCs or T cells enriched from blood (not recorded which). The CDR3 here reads CASSPGDRSSYEQYF. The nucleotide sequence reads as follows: TGTGCCAGCAGTCCCGGTGACAGGTCCTCCTACGAGCAGTACTTC.